This T cell receptor beta chain was obtained from a study of T cells expressing NK-cell markers. Study summary: Sorted CD3+CD56+NKG2C+, CD3+CD56+NKG2C- and CD3+CD56-NKG2C+ T cells supplied TCR beta repertoires.

Overall study results and limits: Questions lingered over whether expanded NKG2C+ T cell clones were HCMV-specific. In more than 5 donors, dominant CD3+CD56+NKG2C+ clones formed about 1.0-8% of CD8+ cells.

As regards this clonotype: Its antigen is unknown.

TCR beta cDNA was generated via 5'RACE template switching incorporating UMIs. TCRdb reworked the 5' RACE reads into one entry per CDR3 protein, no DNA. The table lists some 390,000 distinct CDR3 sequences. Germline V CDR1 and CDR2: ENHRY, SYGVKD. The length of the CDR3 is 11 residues. Sequencing was done on a sample of blood T cells: a sorted CD56 or NKG2C T cell subset, CD4+ or CD8+ T cells, or bulk PBMC T cells (not recorded which). The genes are TRBV10-3 and TRBJ2-7. The origin of this receptor is a woman aged 50 to 60 in good health. The CDR3 here is CAISESREQYF.